This T cell receptor (beta chain) was captured in a study of T cells in Graves' hyperthyroidism and ophthalmopathy. At the level of the study: It was at initial diagnosis, before any treatment, that peripheral blood was collected.

Amplified TCR beta CDR3 regions derived from RNA transcripts. A first-round RT-PCR of the TCR CDR3 used the HTBI primer set. TCRdb itself ran the multiplex PCR reads through MiXCR, one entry per CDR3 protein. The sample consists of hundreds of thousands of distinct CDR3 sequences, around 20% of them appearing once. In regard to this clonotype: The antigen is unknown.

General study points: Most expanded thyroid clonotypes above 0.001 recurred in blood. Separating ophthalmopathy from stable hyperthyroidism was achieved by a 13 V-J model. Ophthalmopathy got predicted by the model a median around six months before its onset.

Per the germline V gene, CDR1 is SGHDT and CDR2 is YYEEEE. Trimming cost V 4 bases and J 3 bases, with 14 bases left between them. The CDR3 runs to 14 residues. The genes are TRBV5-6 and TRBJ2-7, with D tentatively TRBD1 (5 bases). The clonotype originates from a man between 25 and 39 years old with Graves' ophthalmopathy. Sequencing was performed on blood. The CDR3 spells CASSPNWGNYEQYF. The CDR3 DNA sequence: TGTGCCAGCAGCCCCAATTGGGGCAACTACGAGCAGTACTTC.